What follows are 32 T cell receptor beta chains derived from one specimen sequenced in a study of blood T cell repertoires in COVID-19. Profiling relied on immunoSEQ multiplex PCR, and the TCRdb table lists in-frame clones only, not all of them. The table has around 210,000 clones, around 85% seen once. Sequenced input: peripheral blood. All receptors derive from a man in his fifties with COVID-19, enrolled during active disease.

This clone was counted between two and nine times. The chain combines TRBV4-1 with TRBJ1-1; the D is unclear. The V end was cut by 0 bases, the J end by 1 base, with 15 bases between. The CDR3 spans 17 residues. CDR1 is MGHRA and CDR2 is YSYEKL in the germline V gene. DNA for the CDR3: TGCGCCAGCAGCCAAGATCCCCTTATCGTTTCGAACACTGAAGCTTTCTTT. This codes for CASSQDPLIVSNTEAFF.

This clone was found a few times. The chain has TRBV15 and TRBJ2-3; weak D call: TRBD2 (7 bases). This CDR3 has 15 amino acids. Germline V CDR1 and CDR2: LNHNV, YYDKDF (reference sequence). V shed 1 base and J shed 6 bases, with 14 bases lying between them. CDR3 DNA: TGTGCCACCAGCAGAGTAGGGGGGGCGATGGATACGCAGTATTTT. Its protein is CATSRVGGAMDTQYF.

The chain couples TRBV5-1 to TRBJ1-6; weak D call: TRBD1 (5 bases). The CDR3 runs 15 residues. The V end lost 0 bases, the J end lost 8 bases, and 12 bases lay between the germline ends. The V gene's germline CDR1 is SGHRS and CDR2 YFSETQ. CDR3 sequence reads: CASSLAGPDYSPLHF. The CDR3 nucleotides are TGCGCCAGCAGCTTGGCAGGGCCTGACTATTCACCCCTCCACTTT.

J is TRBJ1-1 and V is TRBV13; no clear D gene. The germline V gene encodes CDR1 PRHDT and CDR2 FYEKMQ (reference sequence). The CDR3 is 11 amino acids. V lost 6 bases and J 7 bases, leaving 9 bases between the germline ends. Written as DNA, the CDR3 is TGTGCCAGCAGGAAATCGGGTGAAGCTTTCTTT. This encodes CASRKSGEAFF.

CDR3 DNA sequence: TGCGCCAGCAGCCAAGATTTGGCTTTCACAGGCGATGAGCAGTTCTTC. It codes for CASSQDLAFTGDEQFF. This chain links TRBV4-3 with TRBJ2-1, with D maybe TRBD1 (5 bases). The CDR3 is 16 amino acids. V lost 0 bases, J lost 8 bases, and 17 bases lay in between. Germline V gene lookup returns CDR1 LGHNA and CDR2 YSLEER.

The rearrangement uses TRBV24-1 and TRBJ2-5, with 13 nucleotides matching TRBD2. V lost 11 bases to trimming and J lost 8 bases; unmatched junction nucleotides: 10. This CDR3 spans 14 amino acids. Per germline, CDR1 KGHDR and CDR2 SFDVKD. This CDR3 reads CAIGLAGAGYTQYF. The CDR3, as DNA: TGTGCCATTGGACTAGCGGGGGCCGGATATACCCAGTACTTC.

For this clone: Different DNA sequences within this sample yield the same CDR3. The chain combines TRBV12-3 or TRBV12-4 with TRBJ1-5; D not certain. V gave up 2 bases and J gave up 5 bases, with 4 bases separating them. The CDR3 has 12 residues. DNA for the CDR3: TGTGCCAGCAGTTTAAGAGATCAGCCCCAGCATTTT. It codes for CASSLRDQPQHF.

The CDR3 nucleotides are TGTGCCAGCAGCCGAATGGGCAGGTCGGATGAAAAACTGTTTTTT. This codes for CASSRMGRSDEKLFF. The J gene is TRBJ1-4, the V gene TRBV11-2; no clear D. The V gene lost 5 bases and the J gene lost 6 bases, with 16 bases spanning the gap. The CDR3 covers 15 residues. Germline assignment: CDR1 SGHAT and CDR2 FQNNGV.

The CDR3 is CASSPDSRRYEQYF. Here the CDR3 DNA reads TGTGCCAGCTCACCGGACAGCCGAAGGTACGAGCAGTACTTC. V gene TRBV18 combines with J gene TRBJ2-7; a weak D match, TRBD1 (6 bases). Trimming shortened V by 3 bases and J by 4 bases, and 13 bases separated the two germline ends. Germline values: CDR1 KGHSH, CDR2 LQKENI. The CDR3 runs 14 residues.

This chain uses TRBV15 with TRBJ1-2, with D unresolved. The germline CDR1 and CDR2 sequences are LNHNV and YYDKDF (reference sequence). The CDR3 consists of 12 residues. The V and J ends lost 2 bases and 7 bases respectively, with 8 bases between them. The CDR3 protein is CATSRSNLGYTF. The DNA for the CDR3 is TGTGCCACCAGCAGAAGCAACCTTGGCTACACCTTC.

The genes are TRBV28 and TRBJ2-2; TRBD2 matches at 13 bases. The CDR3 totals 17 residues. The V and J ends lost 3 bases and 0 bases, in that order; junction bases with no gene match: 1. In germline, CDR1 is MDHEN, CDR2 SYDVKM. CDR3 amino acids: CASSFGLAGANTGELFF. CDR3 nucleotides: TGTGCCAGCAGTTTTGGACTAGCGGGAGCGAACACCGGGGAGCTGTTTTTT.

V and J are TRBV15 and TRBJ2-7; a weak D match, TRBD1 (6 bases). The V end was cut by 0 bases, the J end by 7 bases, with 10 bases between. This CDR3 spans 13 amino acids. Germline V gene lookup returns CDR1 LNHNV and CDR2 YYDKDF (reference sequence). The CDR3 DNA reads as TGTGCCACCAGCAGAGACAGGGGTGAGGAGCAGTACTTC. Its protein is CATSRDRGEEQYF.

This clone has a handful of counts. The chain is built from TRBV19 and TRBJ2-2; D call uncertain. V shed 3 bases and J shed 0 bases, with 5 bases lying between them. The CDR3 contains 14 residues. Germline-derived CDR1 and CDR2 are LNHDA and SQIVND (reference sequence). The chain's CDR3 is CASSILSNTGELFF. CDR3 sequence (DNA): TGTGCCAGTAGTATTCTATCGAACACCGGGGAGCTGTTTTTT.

This chain connects TRBV6-6 to TRBJ2-1, with 9 positions matching TRBD1. This CDR3 is 13 amino acids long. V shed 4 bases, J shed 9 bases, and the junction held 4 bases outside the gene matches. The germline CDR1 and CDR2 sequences are MNHNY and SVGAGI (reference sequence). The CDR3 DNA sequence: TGTGCCAGCAGTTGGACAGGGGAAGGTGAGCAGTTCTTC. The encoded protein is CASSWTGEGEQFF.

This clone occurred once. V usage is TRBV24-1 and J usage is TRBJ1-2; D uncertain. V was pared by 1 base and J by 7 bases, with 3 bases between. CDR3 length equals 11 residues. Germline V gene data show CDR1 as KGHDR and CDR2 as SFDVKD. Here the CDR3 DNA reads TGTGCCACCAGTGATTTCGGTGGCTACACCTTC. It specifies CATSDFGGYTF.

This chain uses TRBV7-9 with TRBJ1-2; TRBD1 aligns across 7 bases. Germline V gene data show CDR1 as SEHNR and CDR2 as FQNEAQ (reference sequence). The length of the CDR3 is 13 residues. Trimming at V came to 5 bases and at J to 4 bases, leaving 4 bases not matched to a gene. CDR3 sequence (DNA): TGTGCCAGCAGCGCGGGACAGCCCTATGGCTACACCTTC. Its protein product is CASSAGQPYGYTF.

The V gene is TRBV7-9, the J gene TRBJ2-7, with 7 bases that match TRBD1. Germline-derived CDR1 and CDR2 are SEHNR and FQNEAQ (reference sequence). The CDR3 is 13 residues long. The V segment lost 1 base and the J segment 5 bases; nucleotides outside the gene matches: 2. The CDR3 bases are TGTGCCAGCAGCTTAGACAGGGGTCACGAGCAGTACTTC. This translates into CASSLDRGHEQYF.

The chain recombines TRBV7-2 with TRBJ1-5, with 7 bases lining up with TRBD1. This CDR3 comprises 14 residues. Germline values: CDR1 SGHTA, CDR2 FQGNSA. Trimming took 1 base from V and 5 from J; bases not matched to a gene: 2. CDR3 bases: TGTGCCAGCAGCTTAGACAGGGGCTATCAGCCCCAGCATTTT. It codes for CASSLDRGYQPQHF.

This sequence joins TRBV13 and TRBJ1-3, with 7 positions matching TRBD1. The V gene end was trimmed by 6 bases and the J gene end by 4 bases; junction bases not matched to a gene: 6. The germline CDR1 and CDR2 sequences are PRHDT and FYEKMQ (reference sequence). This CDR3 spans 14 amino acids. The CDR3 nucleotides read TGTGCCAGCAGGACCGGGACAGACGGAAACACCATATATTTT. Translated: CASRTGTDGNTIYF.

V is TRBV7-9 and J is TRBJ2-5; the D is unclear. This CDR3 has 13 amino acids. Germline CDR1 reads SEHNR; CDR2 reads FQNEAQ (reference sequence). Trimming removed 1 base from V and 3 bases from J, with 6 bases in between. CDR3 sequence reads: CASSLVREETQYF. The CDR3 nucleotides read TGTGCCAGCAGCTTAGTAAGAGAAGAGACCCAGTACTTC.

The chain links TRBV19 to TRBJ2-2, with 8 bases identical to TRBD2. With V trimmed by 6 bases and J by 2 bases, 11 bases remained unmatched. The length of the CDR3 is 17 residues. Germline CDR1 reads LNHDA; CDR2 reads SQIVND (reference sequence). Here the CDR3 DNA reads TGTGCCAGTAGCTTGAAGTGGAGCGGGGGCAACACCGGGGAGCTGTTTTTT. Its translation: CASSLKWSGGNTGELFF.

The chain employs TRBV7-9 and TRBJ2-5; D gene unclear. This CDR3 is built from 15 residues. Germline V CDR1 and CDR2: SEHNR, FQNEAQ (reference sequence). Deletions cut 1 base from V and 5 bases from J, with 14 bases between. Here the CDR3 DNA reads TGTGCCAGCAGCTTAGAATTGGTAGATCGGGAGACCCAGTACTTC. Amino acid sequence: CASSLELVDRETQYF. Based on the CDR3 plus reference TRBV7-9 and TRBJ2-5, the full variable domain is DTGVSQNPRHKITKRGQNVTFRCDPISEHNRLYWYRQTLGQGPEFLTYFQNEAQLEKSRLLSDRFSAERPKGSFSTLEIQRTEQGDSAMYLCASSLELVDRETQYFGPGTRLLVL.

The V call is TRBV5-1, the J call TRBJ1-2; 7 nucleotides line up with TRBD1. This CDR3 is built from 15 residues. Germline loops: CDR1 SGHRS, CDR2 YFSETQ. V was pared by 4 bases and J by 6 bases, with 12 bases of the junction left unmatched. CDR3 sequence reads: CASSVGQSRADGYTF. CDR3 nucleotides: TGCGCCAGCAGCGTGGGACAGAGCAGGGCGGATGGCTACACCTTC.

The chain couples TRBV27 to TRBJ2-2; D perhaps matches TRBD1 (6 bases). Trimming left V 6 bases short and J 1 base short, with 9 bases between. Germline lookup yields CDR1 MNHEY and CDR2 SMNVEV (reference sequence). CDR3 length: 14 amino acids. The CDR3 sequence is CASSLDRNTGELFF. For the CDR3, the DNA is TGTGCCAGCAGCTTGGACAGGAACACCGGGGAGCTGTTTTTT.

The chain recombines TRBV11-1 with TRBJ2-5, with TRBD1 as a possible D gene (6 bases). The CDR3 has 12 amino acids. In germline, CDR1 is SGHAT, CDR2 FQDESV (reference sequence). Trimming cost V 5 bases and J 4 bases, with 8 bases left between them. As DNA, the CDR3 is TGTGCCAGCAGCCCGGACAGAGAGACCCAGTACTTC. Its translation is CASSPDRETQYF.

V and J are TRBV10-3 and TRBJ2-1; TRBD2 aligns across 9 bases. The CDR3 has 16 amino acids. Germline V gene lookup returns CDR1 ENHRY and CDR2 SYGVKD. V shed 0 bases, J shed 9 bases, and the junction held 9 bases outside the gene matches. CDR3 loop: CAISESIGGGAVEQFF. DNA of the CDR3: TGTGCCATCAGTGAGTCGATTGGCGGGGGGGCCGTTGAGCAGTTCTTC.

V and J are TRBV7-3 and TRBJ2-1, with TRBD2 matching 12 bases. J lost 4 bases, V lost 5 bases, and 3 bases had no gene match. Germline CDR1 reads SGHTA; CDR2 reads FQGTGA. CDR3 length: 15 residues. Here the CDR3 DNA reads TGTGCCAGCAGCCCCGGGACTAGCGGGTACAATGAGCAGTTCTTC. The encoded protein is CASSPGTSGYNEQFF.

This rearrangement joins TRBV11-2 to TRBJ2-7; TRBD1 matches 10 bases. Losses at the gene ends were 1 base for V and 2 bases for J; bases not matched to a gene: 5. The germline V gene has CDR1 SGHAT and CDR2 FQNNGV. This CDR3 has 16 residues. CDR3 sequence reads: CASSLGGQGTTYEQYF. In nucleotides, the CDR3 is TGTGCCAGCAGCTTAGGGGGACAGGGGACCACCTACGAGCAGTACTTC.

Only a few counts were recorded for this clone. The V call is TRBV21-1, the J call TRBJ2-1; TRBD1, as called in the table, went unchecked against the DNA. TRBV21-1 is assigned pseudogene status. The CDR3 sequence is 14 residues long. The CDR3 DNA is TGTGCCAGCAGCAAATGGGGCAGGGCTGATGAGCAGTTCTTC. It yields the protein CASSKWGRADEQFF.

V usage is TRBV5-1 and J usage is TRBJ2-7, with 15 bases lining up with TRBD2. V gave up 4 bases and J gave up 4 bases; unmatched junction bases: 3. This CDR3 spans 15 amino acids. Germline V gene sequence: CDR1 SGHRS, CDR2 YFSETQ. This CDR3 is CASSRTSGGAYEQYF. DNA of the CDR3: TGCGCCAGCAGCCGGACTAGCGGGGGGGCGTACGAGCAGTACTTC.

The gene calls are TRBV6-1 and TRBJ2-3, with 7 bases fitting TRBD2. Germline V gene sequence: CDR1 MNHNS, CDR2 SASEGT. V trimming: 2 bases; J trimming: 3 bases; junction bases outside the gene matches: 2. The CDR3 covers 14 residues. This CDR3 is CASSERGETDTQYF. The CDR3 nucleotides are TGTGCCAGCAGTGAACGGGGGGAAACAGATACGCAGTATTTT.

This chain uses TRBV2 with TRBJ1-1, with 8 bases aligning to TRBD1. Trimming removed 8 bases from V and 1 base from J; junction bases left unmatched: 6. The germline V gene has CDR1 SNHLY and CDR2 FYNNEI. The CDR3 is 14 amino acids. The chain's CDR3 is CASGQQGGNTEAFF. CDR3 in DNA: TGTGCCAGCGGGCAACAGGGGGGGAACACTGAAGCTTTCTTT.